This T cell receptor (beta chain) is drawn from a study of blood T cell repertoires in COVID-19. About the research overall: Specimens from acute and convalescent COVID-19 originated in the United States, Italy and Spain. In each case, the material was cDNA or gDNA derived from T cells, B-cell-depleted T cells, or PBMCs.

Profiling relied on immunoSEQ multiplex PCR, and the TCRdb table lists in-frame clones only, not all of them. The repertoire has over 45,000 clones, 90% to 95% of them found once; the top ten carry about 7.3%. In germline, CDR1 is GTSNPN, CDR2 SVGIG (reference sequence). V lost 3 bases to trimming and J lost 4 bases, with 16 bases between them. The CDR3 is 15 residues long. The chain recombines TRBV30 with TRBJ1-3; D is perhaps TRBD1 (6 bases). The source material was peripheral blood. This clonotype was obtained from a woman aged 55-69 years with active or convalescent COVID-19. CDR3 sequence: CAWSGQITGGNTIYF. The CDR3 DNA reads TGTGCCTGGAGCGGACAGATAACGGGAGGAAACACCATATATTTT.